The entry below describes one T cell receptor beta chain. Its target antigen remains unknown. No much larger clone is present one base from it, and per-base qualities are unavailable. These data originate in a study of cytomegalovirus exposure and HLA in healthy donors (dated by TCRdb to about 2017). With regard to the full study: According to an earlier analysis of 587 of the donors, some 180 million T cells yielded 117 million unique TCR beta sequences and about 300 Gb of sequence data. An early release covering over 500 HLA-typed donors comprised about 290 gigabases of sequencing data and roughly 85 million unique TCR sequences. Among the approximately 430 genotyped donors, about 85% belonged to the genetic ancestry cluster associated with self-reported Caucasian donors. The study aimed to test whether signatures of past pathogen exposure could be identified by cataloging public T cell receptors. The study used immunosequencing to profile the T cell repertoires of around 600 subjects and linked those repertoires to cytomegalovirus serostatus. In addition to the first cohort of around 670 subjects, a separate validation cohort of around 110 different subjects was used. To predict cytomegalovirus infection status, the study combined high-throughput TCR immunosequencing, statistical association of individual TCRs with disease status, and machine learning. A later analysis re-analyzed previously published TCR beta repertoires from approximately 670 donors and added high-resolution HLA genotyping to study TCR occurrence patterns. The later analysis used no new phenotypic data to find candidate immune exposures, relying instead on TCR beta sequences and their occurrence across donors. In an earlier analysis of 587 of the donors, high-throughput TCR beta sequencing was used to judge whether each TCR beta V gene segment behaved as functional or pseudogenic. Donor age, sex, ethnicity and CMV serostatus were collected together with the repertoire data. A later genetic analysis used genome-wide SNP genotypes for about 65% of the 666 donors, treating that subset as a discovery cohort. Every repertoire in the discovery cohort had been generated on one and the same sequencing platform. HLA typing included class I and class II loci at four-digit resolution. Typing coverage varied by locus: about 629-640 donors for A, B, C, DRB1 and DQB1; about 520 for DQA1; about 600 for DPA1; 450 to 480 for DPB1. Several DR-DQ haplotypes were handled as single units for association and clustering because linkage in the cohort was strong. On average, roughly 200,000 unique TCR beta nucleotide sequences were sequenced per donor among 300 to 500 genotyped donors of the cohort, with 15% to 20% of those sequences being non-productive. General study outcomes and caveats: Because the 87-base-pair reads could not distinguish some IMGT-functional V segments, including TRBV6-2 and TRBV6-3, those segments were excluded. V-gene and J-gene trimming of TCR beta chains was associated with a missense DCLRE1C variant in a later genetic analysis, and the association was replicated in an independent cohort. An earlier analysis of 450 to 750 of the donors showed that most TCR beta V segments appeared in productive rearrangements either about 87% or about 30% of the time, which broadly matched IMGT annotations. The only immune exposure information available for the cohort was CMV serostatus. A later analysis found that TCR association rates varied across HLA loci, with DRB1 alleles showing the most associated TCRs and HLA-C alleles the fewest. In a later genetic analysis, fewer N-insertions in productive TCRs were reported among donors in an Asian-associated ancestry cluster than the roughly 700-donor mean. Roughly uniform sequencing depth across donors was assumed in presence/absence analyses, although this assumption may not hold. Assigning TCR associations to individual alleles was difficult when HLA alleles, especially DR and DQ, strongly co-occurred. Linkage disequilibrium might explain the correlated functional status among segregating V segments, but an unknown experimental factor could not be excluded. Across donors, most TCR sequences were observed very rarely, whereas some public TCRs were present in many individuals. Because counts were too low, 15 or so rarely observed V segments, including chromosome 9 orphons, were excluded from the earlier analysis of a few hundred of the donors. This cohort had only TCR beta chains sequenced, and the lack of alpha or paired-chain data limited which features could be detected. Most CMV-associated TCR beta chains appeared to be HLA-restricted in a later analysis, and the HLA associations seemed to be driven largely by CMV exposure. According to a later analysis, parvovirus B19, influenza, CMV and Epstein-Barr virus appeared linked to several top co-occurrence clusters. The study gave a list of under 200 TCR beta chains associated with cytomegalovirus. A later analysis found that HLA-associated TCR beta chains were more clonally expanded and had lower generation probabilities than equally common non-associated chains. In a later analysis, some 18,000 TCR beta sequences were associated with specific HLA alleles at a false discovery rate of 0.05. A group of highly shared sequence variants was considered likely to be a technical artifact of the sequencing pipeline. The authors suggested that the approach could potentially be extended to other disease states and immunological phenotypes. The classifier was reported to diagnose cytomegalovirus status with high specificity and sensitivity in both the original cohort and the validation cohort. A further reported finding was that TCR beta sequences accurately predicted the HLA-A and HLA-B alleles for most subjects in the first cohort. Because HLA typing was unavailable for some donors at each locus, only the typed subset was used in association tests. In vitro tests confirmed that a few of the cytomegalovirus-associated TCR beta chains recognize cytomegalovirus antigens.

The protocol used for the library was the immunoSEQ multiplex PCR assay. The multiplex PCR relied on a mix of 60 forward primers for TCR Vbeta segments and 13 reverse primers for TCR Jbeta segments. The CDR3 region of rearranged TCR beta genes was amplified from genomic DNA with a multiplex PCR assay. Amplified TCR beta libraries were sequenced as 87-base-pair reads on the Illumina HiSeq System. Per the authors' processing: In a later analysis, 77 million or so unique TCR beta chains were counted across the roughly 700 repertoires, and approximately 9.9 million of these chains were shared by at least two donors. Raw reads were error-corrected and collapsed into unique sequences with a nearest-neighbor algorithm that merged closely related sequences to remove PCR and sequencing errors. V, D and J gene segments were assigned by aligning CDR3 sequences to IMGT reference sequences. For a sequence to be retained, a match of at least six nucleotides to both a V gene segment and a J gene segment was required. Rearrangements were classified as productive when the CDR3 lacked stop codons and remained in frame with V and J, and all other rearrangements were classified as non-productive. CDR3 was defined according to IMGT convention as the region running from the second conserved V-encoded cysteine to the conserved J-encoded phenylalanine. The earlier analysis of about 640 of the donors excluded any sequence lacking an unambiguous match to a single V gene segment. In an earlier analysis of a few hundred of the donors, V segments were called functional above 56.7% productive rearrangements and were called segregating when the between-donor standard deviation exceeded 5%. To diagnose cytomegalovirus status from the catalog of TCR beta chain sequences, a statistical classification framework was built. A later analysis assigned V and J genes by comparing TCR nucleotide sequences with IMGT/GENE-DB human TR gene sequences. Using the TCRdist pipeline, a later analysis assigned CDR3 sequences along with most-parsimonious VDJ recombination scenarios. In a later analysis, each TCR beta chain was defined by its CDR3 amino acid sequence together with its V-gene family, and reads without a unique V-gene family were excluded. In a later analysis, 450 to 600 highly shared, low-generation-probability nucleotide sequences were removed to address suspected cross-contamination and a sequencing artifact. A later analysis calculated a clonal expansion index for each public chain from normalized within-repertoire ranks of inferred template counts. Generation probabilities in a later analysis came from a VDJ recombination model fitted to out-of-frame rearrangements, and those results were checked against IGoR. In a later analysis, TCR-TCR, TCR-HLA and TCR-CMV co-occurrence was scored with hypergeometric tests, and a repertoire-size bias correction was applied to TCR pairs. False discovery rates were estimated in a later analysis by permuting HLA or CMV assignments 20 times. In a later analysis, co-occurring TCRs were grouped using DBSCAN, with TCRdist sequence similarity added in when clustering inside HLA-allele-positive subsets. Co-occurrence clustering excluded repertoires with fewer than 30,000 or more than 120,000 public chains, plus five with anomalous nucleotide sharing. TCRdb re-hosts the immuneACCESS table, in-frame sequences only. Its copies lack some clones; in the studies checked, an unresolved V gene accounts for under half of them, and the cause for the rest is not known. That table gives V, J and clone size, and the DNA gave D and trimming. This sample gives under 150,000 clones in total; roughly 70% of them show up just once. Less than 5% of the sample rests with the top ten.

In total, more than 500 healthy bone marrow donors made up the cohort. At the time of sampling, every cohort member was nominally healthy, though immune exposures that went unrecorded were likely present. The donor tested CMV seropositive and was one of the 289 seropositive cohort members. A peripheral blood sample was collected from each donor, and TCR beta sequencing was performed on peripheral blood mononuclear cells. Genomic DNA was extracted from the blood cell samples with the Qiagen DNeasy Blood Extraction Kit. V is pared back by 4 bases and J by 2 bases, with 17 bases lying between the germline termini. The CDR3 holds 16 amino acids from the cysteine to the phenylalanine. Only the CDR3 region is kept as DNA, spanning 48 bases read in frame from base 1. For CDR1 and CDR2, the germline V gene lists LGHNA and YNFKEQ.

The rearranged chain carries TRBV4-2 and TRBJ1-1, and TRBD1 may be the D gene, going by 6 matching bases. Input material: PBMCs. The sequence was collected from a man in his fifties or sixties in good health and CMV-seropositive. The CDR3 here reads CASSPLPTGINTEAFF. In nucleotides, the sequence is TGTGCCAGCAGCCCTCTCCCGACAGGAATTAACACTGAAGCTTTCTTT.